This TCR beta chain was sequenced in a study of patients and donors after allogeneic stem cell transplantation. The CDR3 is 15 amino acids. CDR1 SGHRS and CDR2 YFSETQ come from the germline V gene. Trimming stripped 4 bases from V and 1 base from J, with 14 bases between. A single record per CDR3 protein comes from TCRdb applying MiXCR to the RT-PCR reads. Here the sample spans about a million distinct CDR3 sequences, about a sixth being singletons. The source material was blood, either unsorted or a sorted T cell fraction (not recorded which). This chain links TRBV5-1 with TRBJ1-1, with TRBD1 as a possible D gene (5 bases). This clonotype was obtained from a human donor who was either an allogeneic HSCT recipient or a stem cell or donor lymphocyte infusion donor (not recorded which). It is not recorded whose cells these are; they may come from a transplant donor. The CDR3 coding sequence is TGCGCCAGCAGCGTCAGACAGAACTGGAACACTGAAGCTTTCTTT. It encodes CASSVRQNWNTEAFF.